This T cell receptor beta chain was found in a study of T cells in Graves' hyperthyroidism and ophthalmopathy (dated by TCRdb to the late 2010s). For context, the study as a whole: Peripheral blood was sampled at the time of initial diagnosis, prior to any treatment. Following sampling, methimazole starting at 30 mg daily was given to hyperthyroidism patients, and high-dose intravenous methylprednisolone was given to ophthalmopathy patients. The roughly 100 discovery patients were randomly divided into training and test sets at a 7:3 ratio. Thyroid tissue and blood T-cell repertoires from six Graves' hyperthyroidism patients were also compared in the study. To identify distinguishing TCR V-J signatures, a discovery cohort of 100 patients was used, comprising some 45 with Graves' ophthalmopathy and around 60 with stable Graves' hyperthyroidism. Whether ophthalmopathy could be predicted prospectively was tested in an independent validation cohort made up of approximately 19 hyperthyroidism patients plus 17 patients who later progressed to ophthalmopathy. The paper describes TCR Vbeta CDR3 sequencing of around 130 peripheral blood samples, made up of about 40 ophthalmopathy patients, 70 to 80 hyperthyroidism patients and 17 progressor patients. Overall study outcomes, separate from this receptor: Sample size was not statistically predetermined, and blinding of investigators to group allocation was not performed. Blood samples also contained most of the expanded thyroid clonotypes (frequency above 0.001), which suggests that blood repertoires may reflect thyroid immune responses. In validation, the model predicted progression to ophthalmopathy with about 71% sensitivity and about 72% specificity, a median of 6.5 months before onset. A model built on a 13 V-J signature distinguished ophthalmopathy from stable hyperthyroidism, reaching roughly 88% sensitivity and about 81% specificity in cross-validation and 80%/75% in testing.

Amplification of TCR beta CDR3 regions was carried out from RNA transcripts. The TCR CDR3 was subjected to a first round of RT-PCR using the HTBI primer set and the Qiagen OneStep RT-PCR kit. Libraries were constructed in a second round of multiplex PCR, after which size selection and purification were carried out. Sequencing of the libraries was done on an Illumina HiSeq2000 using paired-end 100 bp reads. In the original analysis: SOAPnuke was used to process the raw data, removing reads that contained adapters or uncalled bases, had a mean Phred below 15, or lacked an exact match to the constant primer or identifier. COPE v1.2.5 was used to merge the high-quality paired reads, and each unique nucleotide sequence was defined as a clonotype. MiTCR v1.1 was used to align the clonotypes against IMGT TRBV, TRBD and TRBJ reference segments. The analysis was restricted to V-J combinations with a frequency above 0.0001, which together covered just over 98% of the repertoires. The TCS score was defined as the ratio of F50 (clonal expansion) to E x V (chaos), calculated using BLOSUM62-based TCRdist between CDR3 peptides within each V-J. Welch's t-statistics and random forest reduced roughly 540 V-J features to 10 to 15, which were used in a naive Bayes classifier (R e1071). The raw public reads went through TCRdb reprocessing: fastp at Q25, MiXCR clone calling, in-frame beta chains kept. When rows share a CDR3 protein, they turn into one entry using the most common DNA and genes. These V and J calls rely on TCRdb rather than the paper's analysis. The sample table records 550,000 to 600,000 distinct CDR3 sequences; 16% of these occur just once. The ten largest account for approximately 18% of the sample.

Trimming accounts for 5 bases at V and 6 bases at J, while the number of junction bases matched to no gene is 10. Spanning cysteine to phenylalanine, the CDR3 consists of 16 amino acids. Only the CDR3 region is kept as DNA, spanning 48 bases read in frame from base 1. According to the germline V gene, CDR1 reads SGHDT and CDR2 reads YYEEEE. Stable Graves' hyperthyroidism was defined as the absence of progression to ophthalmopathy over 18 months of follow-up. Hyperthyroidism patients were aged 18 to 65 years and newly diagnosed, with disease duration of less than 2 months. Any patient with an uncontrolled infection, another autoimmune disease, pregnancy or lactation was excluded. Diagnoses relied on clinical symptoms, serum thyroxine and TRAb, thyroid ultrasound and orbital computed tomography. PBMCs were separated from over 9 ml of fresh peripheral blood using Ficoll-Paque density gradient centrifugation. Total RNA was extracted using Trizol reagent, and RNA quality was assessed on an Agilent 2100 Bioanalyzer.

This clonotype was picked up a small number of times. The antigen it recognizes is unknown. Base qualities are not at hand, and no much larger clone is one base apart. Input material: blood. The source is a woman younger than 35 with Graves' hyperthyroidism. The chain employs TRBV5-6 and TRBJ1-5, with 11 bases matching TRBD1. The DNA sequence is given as TGTGCCAGCAGTTTAACCGGGACAGGGGGAAGTCAGCCCCAGCATTTT. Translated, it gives CASSLTGTGGSQPQHF. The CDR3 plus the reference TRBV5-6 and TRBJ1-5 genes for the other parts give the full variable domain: DAGVTQSPTHLIKTRGQQVTLRCSPKSGHDTVSWYQQALGQGPQFIFQYYEEEERQRGNFPDRFSGHQFPNYSSELNVNALLLGDSALYLCASSLTGTGGSQPQHFGDGTRLSIL.